This T cell receptor beta chain is drawn from a study of T cells in Graves' hyperthyroidism and ophthalmopathy. TCR beta CDR3 region amplification was performed from RNA transcripts. With the HTBI primer set, the TCR CDR3 went through a first round of RT-PCR. TCRdb used MiXCR to reprocess the multiplex PCR reads, holding one entry per CDR3 protein. The data contain roughly 700,000 distinct CDR3 sequences, roughly 17% of them seen just once; the ten biggest clones take up roughly a sixth. This clonotype was picked up many times. The CDR3 is made up of 14 amino acids. Deletions cut 5 bases from V and 6 bases from J, with 14 bases between. Germline V gives CDR1 MNHEY, CDR2 SVGEGT.

The receptor comes from a man aged 50 to 59 with Graves' hyperthyroidism. The sample taken for sequencing was blood. The V gene is TRBV6-2 or TRBV6-3, the J gene TRBJ1-5; maybe TRBD1 (6 bases). The CDR3 nucleotides are TGTGCCAGCAGTGAAACAGGGTACACTCAGCCCCAGCATTTT. It encodes CASSETGYTQPQHF.